Below are 17 T cell receptor beta chains sequenced from a single sample in a study of chemoradiotherapy in HPV16-positive cancers. Produced via immunoSEQ multiplex PCR; TCRdb's table is partial and in-frame only. The repertoire has roughly 15,000 clones, around 80% of them found once; the top ten carry roughly 9.6%. This material was collected from a patient who underwent chemoradiotherapy. Every receptor here comes from a human donor with HPV-associated anogenital cancer.

The gene calls are TRBV28 and TRBJ1-6; no clear D. Germline CDR1 and CDR2: MDHEN and SYDVKM. The length of the CDR3 is 15 residues. Trimming shortened V by 5 bases and J by 6 bases, and 14 bases separated the two germline ends. The chain's CDR3 is CASSAGWVANSPLHF. Written as DNA, the CDR3 is TGTGCCAGCAGTGCCGGATGGGTGGCTAATTCACCCCTCCACTTT. Complete variable domain (other parts from reference TRBV28 and TRBJ1-6): DVKVTQSSRYLVKRTGEKVFLECVQDMDHENMFWYRQDPGLGLRLIYFSYDVKMKEKGDIPEGYSVSREKKERFSLILESASTNQTSMYLCASSAGWVANSPLHFGNGTRLTVT.

The V and J genes are TRBV7-2 and TRBJ2-1; TRBD2 matches 10 bases. Germline assignment: CDR1 SGHTA and CDR2 FQGNSA. V lost 0 bases, J lost 7 bases, and 9 bases stayed unmatched. The CDR3 runs 17 residues. The DNA for the CDR3 is TGTGCCAGCAGCTTAGCAGTTCAACCTAGCGGGGGTAATGAGCAGTTCTTC. This encodes CASSLAVQPSGGNEQFF.

This chain joins TRBV2 and TRBJ2-1; D is undetermined. Trimming stripped 6 bases from V and 8 bases from J, with 14 bases between. The CDR3 runs to 13 residues. Germline V gene lookup returns CDR1 SNHLY and CDR2 FYNNEI. CDR3 protein: CASSEDLRDEQFF. Here the CDR3 DNA reads TGTGCCAGCAGCGAGGATCTCCGGGATGAGCAGTTCTTC.

Only a few counts were recorded for this clone. This chain uses TRBV7-2 with TRBJ2-3; tentative D call: TRBD2 (6 bases). Germline CDR1 reads SGHTA; CDR2 reads FQGNSA. V was pared by 5 bases and J by 3 bases, with 15 bases between. The CDR3 covers 15 residues. The CDR3 nucleotides read TGTGCCAGCAGCCTAGGGTGGGGGAGGACAGATACGCAGTATTTT. This gives the protein CASSLGWGRTDTQYF. The complete variable domain, with remaining parts taken from reference TRBV7-2 and TRBJ2-3, reads GAGVSQSPSNKVTEKGKDVELRCDPISGHTALYWYRQSLGQGLEFLIYFQGNSAPDKSGLPSDRFSAERTGGSVSTLTIQRTQQEDSAVYLCASSLGWGRTDTQYFGPGTRLTVL.

Points on this clone: Within the sample, other DNA sequences also encode this same CDR3. The chain employs TRBV28 and TRBJ1-2; D gene uncertain. The germline V gene has CDR1 MDHEN and CDR2 SYDVKM. This CDR3 has 13 residues. Trimming took 3 bases from V and 5 from J, leaving 10 bases between them. CDR3 loop: CASSLGRGYGYTF. CDR3 coding DNA: TGTGCCAGCAGTTTGGGCAGAGGTTATGGCTACACCTTC.

The J gene is TRBJ2-7, the V gene TRBV4-1; D not certain. Germline CDR1 MGHRA, CDR2 YSYEKL. The V end was cut by 0 bases, the J end by 4 bases, with 13 bases between. The CDR3 spans 15 residues. The CDR3 DNA follows: TGCGCCAGCAGCCAAGATCCAGCAGTCAGGTACGAGCAGTACTTC. The encoded protein is CASSQDPAVRYEQYF.

V usage is TRBV5-1 and J usage is TRBJ2-7; unclear D gene. The V end was cut by 5 bases, the J end by 3 bases, with 12 bases between. This CDR3 spans 13 amino acids. Germline assignment: CDR1 SGHRS and CDR2 YFSETQ. The CDR3 spells CASRRQESYEQYF. As DNA, the CDR3 is TGCGCCAGCAGGAGACAAGAAAGCTACGAGCAGTACTTC.

The rearrangement joins TRBV5-1 to TRBJ2-3, with 12 bases lining up with TRBD2. The junction had 13 bases not matched to a gene; V was cut back by 0 bases and J by 8 bases. Germline values: CDR1 SGHRS, CDR2 YFSETQ. The CDR3 is 18 residues long. This CDR3 reads CASSLALRLAGGRGTQYF. The CDR3 bases are TGCGCCAGCAGCTTGGCCCTGAGGCTAGCGGGGGGGCGAGGTACGCAGTATTTT.

The gene calls are TRBV7-3 and TRBJ2-1; D is tentatively TRBD1 or TRBD2 (5 bases each). Trimming shortened V by 1 base and J by 13 bases, and 17 bases separated the two germline ends. The length of the CDR3 is 14 residues. Germline V gene data show CDR1 as SGHTA and CDR2 as FQGTGA. CDR3 protein: CASSLKLGTQAQFF. Here the CDR3 DNA reads TGTGCCAGCAGCTTAAAGCTTGGGACCCAGGCCCAGTTCTTC.

This clone appeared once. The chain links TRBV7-2 to TRBJ1-2, with TRBD1 matching 10 bases. The CDR3 is 14 residues long. V shed 1 base and J 8 bases; nucleotides not matched to a gene: 4. Germline V gives CDR1 SGHTA, CDR2 FQGNSA. The CDR3 bases are TGTGCCAGCAGCTTAGAGACAGGGGGCTGGGGCTACACCTTC. It encodes CASSLETGGWGYTF.

The chain combines TRBV18 with TRBJ2-7, with no clear D. Germline V gene lookup returns CDR1 KGHSH and CDR2 LQKENI. Trimming pared 2 bases from V and 3 bases from J, leaving 2 bases between. The CDR3 spans 11 residues. The CDR3: CASSPDYEQYF. The DNA for the CDR3 is TGTGCCAGCTCACCAGACTACGAGCAGTACTTC.

A single count supports this clone. This rearrangement joins TRBV4-1 to TRBJ2-5; the D gene is possibly TRBD1 (6 bases). The CDR3 contains 17 residues. Germline loops: CDR1 MGHRA, CDR2 YSYEKL. V was shortened by 1 base and J by 4 bases, with 19 bases between the two germline ends. This CDR3 is CASSQAAVFKTGETQYF. Here the CDR3 DNA reads TGCGCCAGCAGCCAAGCCGCAGTCTTTAAGACAGGAGAGACCCAGTACTTC.

This chain joins TRBV19 and TRBJ1-5; D may be TRBD1 (5 bases). V shed 3 bases and J shed 5 bases, with 11 bases lying between them. This CDR3 is 14 amino acids long. Germline CDR1 is LNHDA and CDR2 is SQIVND (reference sequence). DNA of the CDR3: TGTGCCAGTAGTATCCTCAGGGCCGATCAGCCCCAGCATTTT. It translates to CASSILRADQPQHF.

This clone was counted a few times. The CDR3 here is CASSPRAGGGNQPQHF. The CDR3 region has the DNA TGTGCCAGCTCACCAAGGGCAGGTGGAGGGAATCAGCCCCAGCATTTT. V and J are TRBV18 and TRBJ1-5; D gene ambiguous. The CDR3 loop spans 16 amino acids. The germline CDR1 and CDR2 sequences are KGHSH and LQKENI. With 2 bases removed from V and 4 bases from J, the gap between germline ends came to 15 bases.

Only one count was recorded for this clone. The rearrangement uses TRBV28 and TRBJ1-2, with 9 bases matching TRBD1. Germline V gene data show CDR1 as MDHEN and CDR2 as SYDVKM. Germline trimming cut 6 bases from V and 0 bases from J; bases unmatched to any gene: 23. This CDR3 spans 21 amino acids. The CDR3 region has the DNA TGTGCCAGCAGCTCTCCTCCCACTCCGGGACAGGGTACTTTAGCTAACTATGGCTACACCTTC. The encoded protein is CASSSPPTPGQGTLANYGYTF.

The chain employs TRBV11-3 and TRBJ2-2; TRBD1 matches 7 bases. The junction had 7 bases not matched to a gene; V was cut back by 5 bases and J by 4 bases. The CDR3 sequence is 15 residues long. Per germline, CDR1 SGHNT and CDR2 YENEEA. CDR3 loop: CASSPTGPPTGELFF. The DNA of the CDR3 is TGTGCCAGCAGCCCGACAGGGCCCCCCACCGGGGAGCTGTTTTTT.

This clone appeared a few times. This chain connects TRBV18 to TRBJ2-2, with D maybe TRBD2 (5 bases). Germline assignment: CDR1 KGHSH and CDR2 LQKENI. The V end was cut by 6 bases, the J end by 6 bases, with 17 bases between. The CDR3 length is 15 residues. Here the CDR3 DNA reads TGTGCCAGCTCTCGCGGCCAGGACTCGGCCGGGGAGCTGTTTTTT. The encoded protein is CASSRGQDSAGELFF.